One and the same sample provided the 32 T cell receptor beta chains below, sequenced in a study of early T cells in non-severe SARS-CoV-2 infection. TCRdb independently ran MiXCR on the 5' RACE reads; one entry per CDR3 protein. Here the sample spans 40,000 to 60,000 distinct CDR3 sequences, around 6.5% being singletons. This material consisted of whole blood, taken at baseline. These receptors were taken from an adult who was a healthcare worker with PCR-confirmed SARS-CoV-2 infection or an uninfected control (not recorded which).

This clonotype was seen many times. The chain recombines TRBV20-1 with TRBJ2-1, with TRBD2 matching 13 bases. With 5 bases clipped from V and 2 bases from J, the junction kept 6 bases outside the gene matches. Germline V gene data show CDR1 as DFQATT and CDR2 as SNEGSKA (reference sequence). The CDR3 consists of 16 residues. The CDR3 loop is CSAQTSGRRPYNEQFF. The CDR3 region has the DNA TGCAGTGCTCAGACTAGCGGGAGGAGGCCCTACAATGAGCAGTTCTTC.

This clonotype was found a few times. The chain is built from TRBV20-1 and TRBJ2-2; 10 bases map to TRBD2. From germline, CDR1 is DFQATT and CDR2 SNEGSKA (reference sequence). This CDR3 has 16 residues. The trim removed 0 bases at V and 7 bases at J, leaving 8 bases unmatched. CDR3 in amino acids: CSARDSSGRAFGELFF. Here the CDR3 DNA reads TGCAGTGCTAGAGATAGCAGCGGGAGGGCCTTCGGGGAGCTGTTTTTT.

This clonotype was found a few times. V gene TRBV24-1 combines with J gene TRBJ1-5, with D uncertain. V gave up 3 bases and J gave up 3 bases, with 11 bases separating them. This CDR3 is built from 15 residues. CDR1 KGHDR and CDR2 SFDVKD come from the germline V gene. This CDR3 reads CATSDPGRPNQPQHF. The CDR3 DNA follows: TGTGCCACCAGTGATCCTGGACGACCCAATCAGCCCCAGCATTTT.

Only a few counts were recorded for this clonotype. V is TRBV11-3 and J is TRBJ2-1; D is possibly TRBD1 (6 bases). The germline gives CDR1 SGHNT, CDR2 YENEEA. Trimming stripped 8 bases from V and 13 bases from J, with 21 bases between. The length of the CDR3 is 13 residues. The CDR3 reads CASAPSPTGGQFF. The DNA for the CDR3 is TGTGCCAGCGCCCCAAGCCCGACAGGCGGTCAGTTCTTC.

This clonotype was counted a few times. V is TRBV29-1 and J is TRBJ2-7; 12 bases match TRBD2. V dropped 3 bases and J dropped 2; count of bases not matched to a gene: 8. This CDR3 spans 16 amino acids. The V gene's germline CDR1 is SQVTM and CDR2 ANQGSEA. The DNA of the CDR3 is TGCAGCGTTGAGCGACTAGCGGGAGAGGTAACCTACGAGCAGTACTTC. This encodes CSVERLAGEVTYEQYF.

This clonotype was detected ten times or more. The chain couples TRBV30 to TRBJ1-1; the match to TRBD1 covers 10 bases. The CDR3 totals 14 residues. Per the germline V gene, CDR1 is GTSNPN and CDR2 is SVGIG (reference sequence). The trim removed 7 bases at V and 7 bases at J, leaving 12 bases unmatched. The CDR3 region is CASTDRGFLGEAFF. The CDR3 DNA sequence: TGTGCCTCTACGGACAGGGGGTTTTTAGGTGAAGCTTTCTTT.

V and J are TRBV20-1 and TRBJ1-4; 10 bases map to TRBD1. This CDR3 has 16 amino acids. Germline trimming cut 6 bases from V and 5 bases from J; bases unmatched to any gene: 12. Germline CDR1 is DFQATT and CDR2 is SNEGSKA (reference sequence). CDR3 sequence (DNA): TGCAGTGCATCGACAGGGGGCGCAAGGGGAAATGAAAAACTGTTTTTT. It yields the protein CSASTGGARGNEKLFF.

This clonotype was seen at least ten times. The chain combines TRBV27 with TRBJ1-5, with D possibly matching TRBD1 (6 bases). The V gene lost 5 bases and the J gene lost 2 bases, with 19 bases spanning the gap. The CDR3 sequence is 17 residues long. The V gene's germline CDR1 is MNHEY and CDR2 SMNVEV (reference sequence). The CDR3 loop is CASSPERQVVRNQPQHF. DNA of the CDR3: TGTGCCAGCAGTCCGGAACGACAGGTTGTACGCAATCAGCCCCAGCATTTT.

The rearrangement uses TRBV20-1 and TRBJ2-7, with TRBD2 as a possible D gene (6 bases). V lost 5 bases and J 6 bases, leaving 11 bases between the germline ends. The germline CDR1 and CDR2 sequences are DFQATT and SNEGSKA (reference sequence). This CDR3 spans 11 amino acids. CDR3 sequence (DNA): TGCAGTGCTTCCCCTAGCGTCGAGCAGTACTTC. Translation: CSASPSVEQYF.

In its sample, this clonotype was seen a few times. The DNA for the CDR3 is TGTGCCAGCAGCTTAGCGGAAAGCTCCTACAATGAGCAGTTCTTC. It yields the protein CASSLAESSYNEQFF. This chain uses TRBV11-2 with TRBJ2-1; D is ambiguous. The CDR3 has 15 residues. V was pared by 1 base and J by 0 bases, with 7 bases between. The V gene's germline CDR1 is SGHAT and CDR2 FQNNGV.

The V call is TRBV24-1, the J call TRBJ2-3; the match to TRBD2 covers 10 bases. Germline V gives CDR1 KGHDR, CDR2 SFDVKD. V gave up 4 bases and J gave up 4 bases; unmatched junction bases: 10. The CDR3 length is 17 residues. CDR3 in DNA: TGTGCCACCAGTGACCCCCTAGCGGGAGCAGAATCAGATACGCAGTATTTT. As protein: CATSDPLAGAESDTQYF.

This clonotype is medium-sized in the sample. CDR3 coding DNA: TGTGCCAGCAGCGAAGGAGGGGCCGGGGAGCTGTTTTTT. Amino acid sequence: CASSEGGAGELFF. The chain combines TRBV7-6 with TRBJ2-2, with D possibly being TRBD2 (6 bases). There are 13 residues in the CDR3. Germline CDR1 is SGHVS and CDR2 is FNYEAQ. Trimming shortened V by 5 bases and J by 6 bases, and 10 bases separated the two germline ends.

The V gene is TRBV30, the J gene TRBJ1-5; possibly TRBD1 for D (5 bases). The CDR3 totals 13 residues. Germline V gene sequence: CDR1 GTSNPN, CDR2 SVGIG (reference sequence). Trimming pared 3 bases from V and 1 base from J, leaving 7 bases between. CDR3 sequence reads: CAWSDRSNQPQHF. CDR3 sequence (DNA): TGTGCCTGGAGCGACAGAAGCAATCAGCCCCAGCATTTT. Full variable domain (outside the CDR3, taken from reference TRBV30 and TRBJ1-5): SQTIHQWPATLVQPVGSPLSLECTVEGTSNPNLYWYRQAAGRGLQLLFYSVGIGQISSEVPQNLSASRPQDRQFILSSKKLLLSDSGFYLCAWSDRSNQPQHFGDGTRLSIL.

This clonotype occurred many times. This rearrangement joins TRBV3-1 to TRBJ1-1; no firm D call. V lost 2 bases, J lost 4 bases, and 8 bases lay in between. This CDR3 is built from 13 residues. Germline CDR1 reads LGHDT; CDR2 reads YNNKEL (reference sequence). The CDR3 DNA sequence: TGTGCCAGCAGCCAACGTACAAGCACTGAAGCTTTCTTT. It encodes CASSQRTSTEAFF.

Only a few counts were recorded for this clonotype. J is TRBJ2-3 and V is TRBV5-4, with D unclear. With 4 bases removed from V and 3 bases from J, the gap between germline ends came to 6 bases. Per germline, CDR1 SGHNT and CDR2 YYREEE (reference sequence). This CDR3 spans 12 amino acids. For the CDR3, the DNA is TGTGCCAGCAGCCTACCGACAGATACGCAGTATTTT. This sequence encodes CASSLPTDTQYF.

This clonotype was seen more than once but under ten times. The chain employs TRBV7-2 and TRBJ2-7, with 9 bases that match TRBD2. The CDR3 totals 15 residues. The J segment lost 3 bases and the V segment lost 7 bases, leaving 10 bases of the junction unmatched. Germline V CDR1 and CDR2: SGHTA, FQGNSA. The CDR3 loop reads CASTQPGSGSYEQYF. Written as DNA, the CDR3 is TGTGCCAGCACCCAGCCTGGTAGCGGGAGCTACGAGCAGTACTTC.

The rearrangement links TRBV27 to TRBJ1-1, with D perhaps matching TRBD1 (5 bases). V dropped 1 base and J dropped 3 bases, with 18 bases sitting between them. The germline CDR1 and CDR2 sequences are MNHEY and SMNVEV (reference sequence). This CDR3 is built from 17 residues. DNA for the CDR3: TGTGCCAGCAGTTTATTCCCCACATTACGAGGGGACACTGAAGCTTTCTTT. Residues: CASSLFPTLRGDTEAFF.

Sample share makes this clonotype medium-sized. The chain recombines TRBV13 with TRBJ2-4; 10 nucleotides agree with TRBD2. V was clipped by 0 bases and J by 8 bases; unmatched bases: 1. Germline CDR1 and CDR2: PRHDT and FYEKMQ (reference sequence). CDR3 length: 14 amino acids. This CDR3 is CASSLGLAGDIQYF. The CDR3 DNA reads TGTGCCAGCAGCTTAGGGCTAGCGGGAGACATTCAGTACTTC. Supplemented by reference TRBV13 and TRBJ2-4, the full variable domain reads AAGVIQSPRHLIKEKRETATLKCYPIPRHDTVYWYQQGPGQDPQFLISFYEKMQSDKGSIPDRFSAQQFSDYHSELNMSSLELGDSALYFCASSLGLAGDIQYFGAGTRLSVL.

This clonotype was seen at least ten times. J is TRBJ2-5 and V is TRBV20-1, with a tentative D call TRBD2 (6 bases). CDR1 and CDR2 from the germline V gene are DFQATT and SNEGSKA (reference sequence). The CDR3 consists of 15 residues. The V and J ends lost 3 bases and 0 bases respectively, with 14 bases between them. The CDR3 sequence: CSASPTLANQETQYF. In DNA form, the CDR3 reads TGCAGTGCTAGTCCCACTCTAGCGAACCAAGAGACCCAGTACTTC.

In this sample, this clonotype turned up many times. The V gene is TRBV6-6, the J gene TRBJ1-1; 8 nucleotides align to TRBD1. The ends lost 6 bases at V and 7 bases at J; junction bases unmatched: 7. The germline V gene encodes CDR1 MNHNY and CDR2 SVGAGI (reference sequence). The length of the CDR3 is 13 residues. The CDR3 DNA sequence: TGTGCCAGCAGCCGACAGGGGTCGGATGAAGCTTTCTTT. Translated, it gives CASSRQGSDEAFF.

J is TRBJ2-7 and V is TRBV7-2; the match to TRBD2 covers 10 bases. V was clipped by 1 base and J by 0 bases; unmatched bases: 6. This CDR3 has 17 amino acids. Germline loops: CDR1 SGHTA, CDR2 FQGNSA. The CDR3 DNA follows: TGTGCCAGCAGCTTAGAGCGGGAGGGCTGGAGCTCCTACGAGCAGTACTTC. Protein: CASSLEREGWSSYEQYF.

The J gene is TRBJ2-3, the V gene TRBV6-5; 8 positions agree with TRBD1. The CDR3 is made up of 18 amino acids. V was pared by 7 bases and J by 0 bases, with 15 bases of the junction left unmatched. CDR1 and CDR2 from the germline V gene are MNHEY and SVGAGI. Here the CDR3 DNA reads TGTGCCAGCATTCTCCGGGACAGGCGGGGTTCTAGCACAGATACGCAGTATTTT. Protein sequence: CASILRDRRGSSTDTQYF.

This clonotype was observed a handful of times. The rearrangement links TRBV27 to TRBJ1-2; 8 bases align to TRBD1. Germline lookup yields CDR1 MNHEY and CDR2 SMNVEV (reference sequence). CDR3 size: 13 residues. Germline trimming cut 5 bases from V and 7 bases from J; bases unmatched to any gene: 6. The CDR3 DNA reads TGTGCCAGCAGTACGGACAGGGCGTCTGGCTACACCTTC. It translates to CASSTDRASGYTF.

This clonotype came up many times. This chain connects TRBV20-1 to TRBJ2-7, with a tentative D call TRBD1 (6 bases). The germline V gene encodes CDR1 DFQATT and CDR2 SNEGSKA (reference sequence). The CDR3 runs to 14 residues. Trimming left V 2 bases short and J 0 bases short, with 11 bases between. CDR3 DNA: TGCAGTGCTAGATTAACAGGGAGCTCCTACGAGCAGTACTTC. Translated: CSARLTGSSYEQYF.

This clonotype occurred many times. The chain's CDR3 is CASSPQSGIQETQYF. The CDR3 DNA is TGTGCCAGCAGCCCTCAAAGTGGTATCCAAGAGACCCAGTACTTC. The chain combines TRBV7-2 with TRBJ2-5; D is unresolved. The germline CDR1 and CDR2 sequences are SGHTA and FQGNSA. The CDR3 sequence is 15 residues long. V dropped 5 bases and J dropped 1 base, with 14 bases sitting between them.

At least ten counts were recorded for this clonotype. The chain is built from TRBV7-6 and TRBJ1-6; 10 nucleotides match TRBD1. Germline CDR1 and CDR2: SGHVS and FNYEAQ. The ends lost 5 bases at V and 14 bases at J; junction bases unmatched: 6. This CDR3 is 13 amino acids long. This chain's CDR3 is CASSAGQGFSLHF. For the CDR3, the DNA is TGTGCCAGCAGCGCGGGACAGGGGTTCTCCCTCCACTTT.

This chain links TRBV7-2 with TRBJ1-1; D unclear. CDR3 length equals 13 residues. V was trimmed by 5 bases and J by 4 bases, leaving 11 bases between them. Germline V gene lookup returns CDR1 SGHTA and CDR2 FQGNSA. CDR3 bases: TGTGCCAGCAGCACTATAATGAGCACTGAAGCTTTCTTT. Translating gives CASSTIMSTEAFF.

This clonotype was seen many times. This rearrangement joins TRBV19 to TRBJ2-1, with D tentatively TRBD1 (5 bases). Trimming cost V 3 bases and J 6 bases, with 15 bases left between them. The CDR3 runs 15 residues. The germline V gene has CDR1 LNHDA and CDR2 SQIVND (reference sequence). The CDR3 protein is CASSMADLRGNEQFF. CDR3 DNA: TGTGCCAGTAGTATGGCGGACCTTAGGGGCAATGAGCAGTTCTTC.

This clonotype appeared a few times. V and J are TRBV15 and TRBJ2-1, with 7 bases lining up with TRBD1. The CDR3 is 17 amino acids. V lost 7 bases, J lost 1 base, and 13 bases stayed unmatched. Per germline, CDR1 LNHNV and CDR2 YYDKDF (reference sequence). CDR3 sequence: CATKAGRGLISYNEQFF. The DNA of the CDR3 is TGTGCCACCAAGGCGGGTAGGGGGCTTATTTCCTACAATGAGCAGTTCTTC.

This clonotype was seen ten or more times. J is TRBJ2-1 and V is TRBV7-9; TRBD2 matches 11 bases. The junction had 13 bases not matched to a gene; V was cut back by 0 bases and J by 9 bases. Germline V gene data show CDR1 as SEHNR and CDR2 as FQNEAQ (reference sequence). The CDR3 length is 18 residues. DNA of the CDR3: TGTGCCAGCAGCTTAGCGCAGGGGGCCGCGCTAGCGGGAGGTGAGCAGTTCTTC. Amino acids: CASSLAQGAALAGGEQFF.

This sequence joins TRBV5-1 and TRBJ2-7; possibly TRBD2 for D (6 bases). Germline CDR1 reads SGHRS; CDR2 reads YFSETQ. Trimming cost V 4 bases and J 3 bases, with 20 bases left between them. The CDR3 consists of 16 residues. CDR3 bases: TGCGCCAGCAGCGGAGGGCCAGACCCATTACTCTACGAGCAGTACTTC. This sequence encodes CASSGGPDPLLYEQYF.

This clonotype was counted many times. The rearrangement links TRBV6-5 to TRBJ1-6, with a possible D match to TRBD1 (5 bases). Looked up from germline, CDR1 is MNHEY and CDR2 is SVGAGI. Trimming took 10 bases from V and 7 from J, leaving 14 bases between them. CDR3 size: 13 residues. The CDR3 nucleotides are TGTGCCACCTTTCAGGGAAGGAATTCACCCCTCCACTTT. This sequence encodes CATFQGRNSPLHF.